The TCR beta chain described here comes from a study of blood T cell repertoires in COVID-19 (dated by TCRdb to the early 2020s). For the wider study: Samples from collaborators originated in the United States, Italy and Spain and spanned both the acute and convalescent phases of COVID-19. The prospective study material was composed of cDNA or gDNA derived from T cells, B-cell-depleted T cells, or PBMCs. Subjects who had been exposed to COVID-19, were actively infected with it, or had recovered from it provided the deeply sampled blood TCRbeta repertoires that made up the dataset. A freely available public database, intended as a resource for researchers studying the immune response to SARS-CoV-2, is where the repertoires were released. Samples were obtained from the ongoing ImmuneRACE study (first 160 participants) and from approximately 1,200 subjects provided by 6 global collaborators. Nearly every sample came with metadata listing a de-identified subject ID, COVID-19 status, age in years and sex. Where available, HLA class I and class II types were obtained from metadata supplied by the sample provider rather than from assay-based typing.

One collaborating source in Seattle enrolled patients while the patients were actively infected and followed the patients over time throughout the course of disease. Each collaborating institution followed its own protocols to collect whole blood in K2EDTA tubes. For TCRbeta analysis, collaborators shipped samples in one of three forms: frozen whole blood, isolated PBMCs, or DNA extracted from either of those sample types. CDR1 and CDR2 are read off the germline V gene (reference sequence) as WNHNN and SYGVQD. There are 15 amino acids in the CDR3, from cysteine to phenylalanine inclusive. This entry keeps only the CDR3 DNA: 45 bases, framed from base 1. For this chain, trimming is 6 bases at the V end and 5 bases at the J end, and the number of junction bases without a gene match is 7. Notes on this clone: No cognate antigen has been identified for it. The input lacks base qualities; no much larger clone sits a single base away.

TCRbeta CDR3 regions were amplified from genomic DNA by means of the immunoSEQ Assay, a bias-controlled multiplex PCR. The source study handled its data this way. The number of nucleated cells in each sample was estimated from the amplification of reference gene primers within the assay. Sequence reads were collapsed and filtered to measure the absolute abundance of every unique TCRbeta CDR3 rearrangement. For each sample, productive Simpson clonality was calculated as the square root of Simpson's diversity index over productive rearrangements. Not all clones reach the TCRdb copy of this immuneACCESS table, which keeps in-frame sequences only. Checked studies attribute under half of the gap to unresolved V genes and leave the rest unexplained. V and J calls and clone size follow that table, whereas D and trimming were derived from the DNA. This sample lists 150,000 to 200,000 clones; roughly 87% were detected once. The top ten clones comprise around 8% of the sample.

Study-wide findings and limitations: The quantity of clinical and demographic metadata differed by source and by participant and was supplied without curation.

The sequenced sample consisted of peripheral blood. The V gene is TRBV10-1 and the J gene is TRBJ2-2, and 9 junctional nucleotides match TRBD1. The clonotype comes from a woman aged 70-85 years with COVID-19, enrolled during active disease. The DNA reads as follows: TGCGCCAGCAGATCCGGGACAGGGATGACCGGGGAGCTGTTTTTT. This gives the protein CASRSGTGMTGELFF.